The 5 T cell receptor beta chains in this list originate from one sample, sequenced in a study of response to subunit inactivated influenza vaccine (dated by TCRdb to about 2018). The library was obtained by RT-PCR. Instrument used: Illumina HiSeq 2500. TCRdb ran its own pipeline on the public reads, namely fastp trimming at Q25 and MiXCR clone calling, and kept in-frame beta chains. All rows with the same CDR3 protein become a single entry with the most common DNA and genes. This sample gives hundreds of thousands of distinct CDR3 sequences in total; about 15% of them show up just once. Approximately 6.5% of the sample is in the top ten clones. Sequenced here: PBMCs from blood, sampled 14 to 15 days before vaccination. The receptor set was obtained from a man in his forties or fifties who received an inactivated influenza vaccine. Donor details come from another sample of the same person, matched by shared clones.

The chain employs TRBV20-1 and TRBJ1-5; 7 bases fit TRBD1. The CDR3 has 14 residues. The germline V gene has CDR1 DFQATT and CDR2 SNEGSKA (reference sequence). V lost 6 bases, J lost 4 bases, and 9 bases stayed unmatched. The CDR3: CSAHSDRPNQPQHF. The CDR3 coding sequence is TGCAGTGCCCACTCGGACAGGCCAAATCAGCCCCAGCATTTT.

For this clonotype: Just one base apart from a much larger clone, this may be a read error. This chain connects TRBV20-1 to TRBJ1-6, with D possibly being TRBD1 (5 bases). CDR3 size: 14 residues. CDR1 and CDR2 from the germline V gene are DFQATT and SNEGSKA (reference sequence). V was pared by 6 bases and J by 7 bases, with 16 bases between. In DNA form, the CDR3 reads TGCAGTGCCAGCGGGGGGGAGTCCAATTCACCCCTCCACTTT. Its protein product is CSASGGESNSPLHF.

This clonotype was seen many times. CDR3 protein: CASSLSPLGTGGDTGELFF. CDR3 DNA sequence: TGCGCCAGCAGCCTTAGTCCCCTCGGGACAGGGGGTGACACCGGGGAGCTGTTTTTT. This chain links TRBV5-1 with TRBJ2-2; 11 nucleotides agree with TRBD1. Germline V gene data show CDR1 as SGHRS and CDR2 as YFSETQ. CDR3 length: 19 residues. V gave up 4 bases and J gave up 3 bases; unmatched junction bases: 14.

The rearrangement joins TRBV28 to TRBJ2-4; D is possibly TRBD1 (6 bases). V was shortened by 4 bases and J by 3 bases, with 10 bases between the two germline ends. The CDR3 spans 14 residues. Per the germline V gene, CDR1 is MDHEN and CDR2 is SYDVKM. The CDR3 region is CASSWTEGKNIQYF. The CDR3 DNA is TGTGCCAGCAGTTGGACAGAAGGCAAAAACATTCAGTACTTC.

Only a few counts were recorded for this clonotype. The chain uses TRBV4-2 and TRBJ2-1, with 8 positions matching TRBD1. V trimming: 0 bases; J trimming: 5 bases; junction bases outside the gene matches: 3. This CDR3 contains 15 residues. Per the germline V gene, CDR1 is LGHNA and CDR2 is YNFKEQ. The CDR3 DNA sequence: TGTGCCAGCAGCCAAGAGGACAGGGATAACAATGAGCAGTTCTTC. Translated, it gives CASSQEDRDNNEQFF.